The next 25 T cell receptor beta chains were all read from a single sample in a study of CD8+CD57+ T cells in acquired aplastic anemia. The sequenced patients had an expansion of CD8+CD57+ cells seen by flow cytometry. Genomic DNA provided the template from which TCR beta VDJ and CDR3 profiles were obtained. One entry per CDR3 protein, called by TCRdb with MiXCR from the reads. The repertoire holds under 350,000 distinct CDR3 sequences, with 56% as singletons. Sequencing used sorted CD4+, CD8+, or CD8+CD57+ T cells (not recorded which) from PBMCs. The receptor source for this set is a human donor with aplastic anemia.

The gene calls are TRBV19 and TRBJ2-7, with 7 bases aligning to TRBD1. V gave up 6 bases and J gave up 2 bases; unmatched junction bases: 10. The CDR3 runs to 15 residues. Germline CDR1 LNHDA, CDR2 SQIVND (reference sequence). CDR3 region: CASSSGQALTYEQYF. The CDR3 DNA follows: TGTGCCAGTAGCTCCGGACAGGCCCTTACCTACGAGCAGTACTTC.

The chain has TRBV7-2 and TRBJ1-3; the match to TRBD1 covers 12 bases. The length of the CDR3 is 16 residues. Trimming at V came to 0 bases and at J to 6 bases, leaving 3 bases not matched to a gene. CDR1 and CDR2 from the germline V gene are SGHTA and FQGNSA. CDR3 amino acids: CASSLAGQGAENTIYF. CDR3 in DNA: TGTGCCAGCAGCTTAGCGGGACAGGGGGCCGAAAACACCATATATTTT. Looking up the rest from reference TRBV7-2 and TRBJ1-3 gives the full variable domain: GAGVSQSPSNKVTEKGKDVELRCDPISGHTALYWYRQSLGQGLEFLIYFQGNSAPDKSGLPSDRFSAERTGGSVSTLTIQRTQQEDSAVYLCASSLAGQGAENTIYFGEGSWLTVV.

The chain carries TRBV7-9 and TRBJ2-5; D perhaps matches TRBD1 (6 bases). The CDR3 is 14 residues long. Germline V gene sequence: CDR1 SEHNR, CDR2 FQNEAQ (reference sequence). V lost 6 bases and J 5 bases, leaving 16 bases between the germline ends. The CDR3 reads CASSPPGASETQYF. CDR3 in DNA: TGTGCCAGCAGTCCTCCAGGGGCTTCGGAGACCCAGTACTTC.

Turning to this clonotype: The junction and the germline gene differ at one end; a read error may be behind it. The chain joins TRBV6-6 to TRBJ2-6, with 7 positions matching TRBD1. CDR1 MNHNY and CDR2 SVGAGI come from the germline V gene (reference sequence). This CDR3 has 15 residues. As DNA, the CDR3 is TGTGCCAGCAGTCGACAGGGCTCTGGGGCCAACGTCCTGATTTTC. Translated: CASSRQGSGANVLIF.

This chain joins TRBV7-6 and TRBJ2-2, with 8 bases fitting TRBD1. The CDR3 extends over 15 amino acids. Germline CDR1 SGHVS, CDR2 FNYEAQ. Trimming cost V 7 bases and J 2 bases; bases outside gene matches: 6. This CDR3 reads CASTRGPRNTGELFF. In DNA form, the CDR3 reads TGTGCCAGCACCAGGGGGCCGCGTAACACCGGGGAGCTGTTTTTT.

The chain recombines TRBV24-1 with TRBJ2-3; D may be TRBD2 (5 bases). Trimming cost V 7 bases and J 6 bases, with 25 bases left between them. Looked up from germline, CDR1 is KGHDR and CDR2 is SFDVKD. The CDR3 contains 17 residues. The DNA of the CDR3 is TGTGCCACCAGCCGAGGACTGGTGGAAAGAAAGAGGGATACGCAGTATTTT. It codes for CATSRGLVERKRDTQYF.

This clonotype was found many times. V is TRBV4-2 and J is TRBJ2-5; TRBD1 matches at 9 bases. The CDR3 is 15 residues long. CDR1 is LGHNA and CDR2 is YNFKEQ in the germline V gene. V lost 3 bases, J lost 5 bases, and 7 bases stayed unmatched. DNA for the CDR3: TGTGCCAGCAGCCAGGGACAGGGCAGCTTGGAGACCCAGTACTTC. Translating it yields CASSQGQGSLETQYF.

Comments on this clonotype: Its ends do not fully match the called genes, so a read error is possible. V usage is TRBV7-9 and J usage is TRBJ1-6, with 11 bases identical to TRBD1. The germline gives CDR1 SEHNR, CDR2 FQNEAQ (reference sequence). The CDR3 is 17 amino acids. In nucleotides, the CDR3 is TGTGCCAGCAGCTTAGGAGGGACAGGGGGTAATAATTCACCCCCCCACTTT. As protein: CASSLGGTGGNNSPPHF. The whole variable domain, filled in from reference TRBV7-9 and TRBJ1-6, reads DTGVSQNPRHKITKRGQNVTFRCDPISEHNRLYWYRQTLGQGPEFLTYFQNEAQLEKSRLLSDRFSAERPKGSFSTLEIQRTEQGDSAMYLCASSLGGTGGNNSPPHFGNGTRLTVT.

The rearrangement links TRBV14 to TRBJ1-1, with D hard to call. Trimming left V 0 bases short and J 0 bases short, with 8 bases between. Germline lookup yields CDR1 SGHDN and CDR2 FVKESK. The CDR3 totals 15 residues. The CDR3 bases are TGTGCCAGCAGCCAAGATAGGACCATGAACACTGAAGCTTTCTTT. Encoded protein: CASSQDRTMNTEAFF.

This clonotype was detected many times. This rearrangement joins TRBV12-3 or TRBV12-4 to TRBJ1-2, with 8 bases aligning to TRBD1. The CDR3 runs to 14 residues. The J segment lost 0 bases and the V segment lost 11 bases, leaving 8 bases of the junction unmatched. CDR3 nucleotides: TGTGCCTCAGCAGGGGGCTCCGCTAACTATGGCTACACCTTC. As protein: CASAGGSANYGYTF.

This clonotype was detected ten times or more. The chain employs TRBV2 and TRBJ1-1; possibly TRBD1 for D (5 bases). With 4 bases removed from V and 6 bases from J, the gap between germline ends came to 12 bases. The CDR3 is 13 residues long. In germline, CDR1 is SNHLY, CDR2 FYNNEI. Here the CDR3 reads CASSVAGMAEAFF. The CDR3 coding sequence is TGTGCCAGCAGTGTGGCAGGGATGGCTGAAGCTTTCTTT. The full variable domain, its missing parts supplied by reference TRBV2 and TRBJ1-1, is EPEVTQTPSHQVTQMGQEVILRCVPISNHLYFYWYRQILGQKVEFLVSFYNNEISEKSEIFDDQFSVERPDGSNFTLKIRSTKLEDSAMYFCASSVAGMAEAFFGQGTRLTVV.

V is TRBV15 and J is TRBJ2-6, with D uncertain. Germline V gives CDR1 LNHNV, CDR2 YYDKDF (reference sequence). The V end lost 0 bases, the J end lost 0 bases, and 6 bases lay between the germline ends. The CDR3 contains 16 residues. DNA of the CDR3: TGTGCCACCAGCAGAGAGACGGGCTCTGGGGCCAACGTCCTGACTTTC. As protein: CATSRETGSGANVLTF.

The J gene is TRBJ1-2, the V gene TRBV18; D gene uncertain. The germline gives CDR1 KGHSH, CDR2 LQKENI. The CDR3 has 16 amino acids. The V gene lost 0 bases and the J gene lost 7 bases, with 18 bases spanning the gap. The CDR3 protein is CASSPPALTALFGYTF. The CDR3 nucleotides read TGTGCCAGCTCACCACCGGCGTTAACGGCCCTGTTTGGCTACACCTTC.

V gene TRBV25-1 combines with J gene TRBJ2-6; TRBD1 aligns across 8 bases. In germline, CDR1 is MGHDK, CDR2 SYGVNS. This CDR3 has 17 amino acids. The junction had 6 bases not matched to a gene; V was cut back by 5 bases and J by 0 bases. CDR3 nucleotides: TGTGCCAGCAGTCCGAGGACAGGGATCTCTGGGGCCAACGTCCTGACTTTC. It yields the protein CASSPRTGISGANVLTF.

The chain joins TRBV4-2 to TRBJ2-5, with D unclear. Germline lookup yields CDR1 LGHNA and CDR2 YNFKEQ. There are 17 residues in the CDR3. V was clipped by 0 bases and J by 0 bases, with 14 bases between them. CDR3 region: CASSQDDSLGYQETQYF. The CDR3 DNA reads TGTGCCAGCAGCCAAGATGATTCGCTAGGGTACCAAGAGACCCAGTACTTC.

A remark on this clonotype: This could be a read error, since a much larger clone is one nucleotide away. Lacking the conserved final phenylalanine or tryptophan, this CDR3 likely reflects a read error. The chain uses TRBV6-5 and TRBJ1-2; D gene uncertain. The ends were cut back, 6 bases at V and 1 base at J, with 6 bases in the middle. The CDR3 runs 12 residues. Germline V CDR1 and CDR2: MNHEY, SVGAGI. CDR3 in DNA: TGTGCCAGCAGAGTGGATAACTATGGCTACACCCTC. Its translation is CASRVDNYGYTL.

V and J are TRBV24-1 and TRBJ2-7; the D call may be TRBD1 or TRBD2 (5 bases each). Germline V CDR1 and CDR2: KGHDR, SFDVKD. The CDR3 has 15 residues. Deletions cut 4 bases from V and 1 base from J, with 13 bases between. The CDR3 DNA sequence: TGTGCCACCAGTGACCCCGGGACGGATTCCTACGAGCAGTACTTC. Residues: CATSDPGTDSYEQYF.

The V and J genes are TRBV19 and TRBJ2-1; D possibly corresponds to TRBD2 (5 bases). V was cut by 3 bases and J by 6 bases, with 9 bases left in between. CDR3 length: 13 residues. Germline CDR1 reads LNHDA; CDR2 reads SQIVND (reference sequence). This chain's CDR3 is CASSISTTNEQFF. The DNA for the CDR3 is TGTGCCAGTAGTATTTCGACTACCAATGAGCAGTTCTTC.

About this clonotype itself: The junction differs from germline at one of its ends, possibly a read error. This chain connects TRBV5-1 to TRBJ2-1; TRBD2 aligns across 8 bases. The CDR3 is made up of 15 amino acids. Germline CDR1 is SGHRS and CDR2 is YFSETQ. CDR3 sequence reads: CASSLLNLAGNEQFF. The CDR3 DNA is TGTGCCAGCAGCTTATTGAACCTAGCGGGCAATGAGCAGTTCTTC.

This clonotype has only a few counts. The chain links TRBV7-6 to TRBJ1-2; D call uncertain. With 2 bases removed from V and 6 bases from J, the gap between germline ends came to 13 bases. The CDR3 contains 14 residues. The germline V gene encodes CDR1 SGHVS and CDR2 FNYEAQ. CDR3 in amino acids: CASSLRESRDGYTF. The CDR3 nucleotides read TGTGCCAGCAGCTTAAGAGAGTCTCGGGATGGCTACACCTTC.

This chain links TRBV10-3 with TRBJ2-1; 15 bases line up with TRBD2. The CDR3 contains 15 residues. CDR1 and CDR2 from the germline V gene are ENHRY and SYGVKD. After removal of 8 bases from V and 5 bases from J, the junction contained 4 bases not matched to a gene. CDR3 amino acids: CAIGTSGGINNEQFF. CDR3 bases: TGTGCCATCGGGACTAGCGGGGGGATCAACAATGAGCAGTTCTTC.

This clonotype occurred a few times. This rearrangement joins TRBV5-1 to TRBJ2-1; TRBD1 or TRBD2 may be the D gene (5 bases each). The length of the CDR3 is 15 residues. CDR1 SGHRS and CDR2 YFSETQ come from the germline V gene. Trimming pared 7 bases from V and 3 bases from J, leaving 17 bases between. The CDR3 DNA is TGCGCCAGCCTGACCGGGACCGGCAACTACAATGAGCAGTTCTTC. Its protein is CASLTGTGNYNEQFF.

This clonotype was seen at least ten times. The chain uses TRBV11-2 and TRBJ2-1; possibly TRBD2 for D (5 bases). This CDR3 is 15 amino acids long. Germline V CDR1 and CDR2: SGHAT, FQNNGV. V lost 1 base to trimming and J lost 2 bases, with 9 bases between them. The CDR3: CASSLVGGPYNEQFF. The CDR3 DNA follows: TGTGCCAGCAGCTTAGTCGGAGGTCCCTACAATGAGCAGTTCTTC.

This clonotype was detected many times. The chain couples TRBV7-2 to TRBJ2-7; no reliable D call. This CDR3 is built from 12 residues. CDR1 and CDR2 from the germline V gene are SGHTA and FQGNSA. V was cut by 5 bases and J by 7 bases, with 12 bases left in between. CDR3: CASSVFSLEQYF. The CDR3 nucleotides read TGTGCCAGCAGCGTATTCTCACTAGAGCAGTACTTC.

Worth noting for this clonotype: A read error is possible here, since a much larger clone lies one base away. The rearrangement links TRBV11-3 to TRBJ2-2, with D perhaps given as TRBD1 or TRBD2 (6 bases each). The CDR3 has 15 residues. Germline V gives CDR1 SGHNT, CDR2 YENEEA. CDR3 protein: CVSSLGGKDTGELFF. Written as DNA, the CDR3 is TGTGTCAGCAGCTTAGGGGGGAAAGACACCGGGGAGCTGTTTTTT.